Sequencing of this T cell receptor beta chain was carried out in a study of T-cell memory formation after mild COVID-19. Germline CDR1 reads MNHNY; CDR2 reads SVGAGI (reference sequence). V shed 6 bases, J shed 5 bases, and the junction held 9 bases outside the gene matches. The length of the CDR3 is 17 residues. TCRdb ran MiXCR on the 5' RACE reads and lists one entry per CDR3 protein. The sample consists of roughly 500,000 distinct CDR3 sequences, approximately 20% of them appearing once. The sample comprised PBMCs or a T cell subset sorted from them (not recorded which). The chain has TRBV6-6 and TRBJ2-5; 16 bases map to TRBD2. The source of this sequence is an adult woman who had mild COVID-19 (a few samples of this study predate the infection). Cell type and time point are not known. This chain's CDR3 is CASSQGTSGGAGETQYF. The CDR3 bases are TGTGCCAGCAGCCAAGGGACTAGCGGGGGGGCCGGGGAGACCCAGTACTTC.